This T cell receptor (beta chain) is drawn from a study of T cell responses to AZD1222 COVID-19 vaccine. V gave up 6 bases and J gave up 4 bases, with 10 bases separating them. This CDR3 spans 13 amino acids. The data were produced by immunoSEQ multiplex PCR, yet TCRdb's version contains in-frame clones alone and is incomplete. Counted here are about 110,000 clones, roughly nine tenths occurring once; the ten biggest clones make up approximately 3%. Study-level points and caveats: Regions left unmutated in variants are reportedly the target of nearly half of spike-specific TCRs.

Regarding this clone: The antigen remains undetermined.

This chain joins TRBV12-3 or TRBV12-4 and TRBJ2-1; D unresolved. This material consisted of peripheral blood, taken on day 0 of MenACWY control vaccination. The TCR sequence derives from an adult in good health. CDR3 amino acids: CASSIYQYNEQFF. For the CDR3, the DNA is TGTGCCAGCAGCATATATCAATACAATGAGCAGTTCTTC.